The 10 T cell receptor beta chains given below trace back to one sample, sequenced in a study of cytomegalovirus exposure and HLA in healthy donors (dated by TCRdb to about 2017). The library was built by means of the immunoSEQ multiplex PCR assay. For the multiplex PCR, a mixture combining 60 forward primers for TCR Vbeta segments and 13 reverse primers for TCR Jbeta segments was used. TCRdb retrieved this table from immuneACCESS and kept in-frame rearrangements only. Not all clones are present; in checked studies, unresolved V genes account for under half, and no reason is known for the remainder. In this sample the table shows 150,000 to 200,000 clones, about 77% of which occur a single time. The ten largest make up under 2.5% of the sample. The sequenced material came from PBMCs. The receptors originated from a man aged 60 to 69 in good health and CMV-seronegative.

DNA for the CDR3: TGTGCCAGCAACCCCTCCCGGGACACTGAAGCTTTCTTT. It encodes CASNPSRDTEAFF. The chain is built from TRBV19 and TRBJ1-1; D unclear. The CDR3 loop spans 13 amino acids. The ends were cut back, 9 bases at V and 3 bases at J, with 14 bases in the middle. Germline CDR1 is LNHDA and CDR2 is SQIVND (reference sequence).

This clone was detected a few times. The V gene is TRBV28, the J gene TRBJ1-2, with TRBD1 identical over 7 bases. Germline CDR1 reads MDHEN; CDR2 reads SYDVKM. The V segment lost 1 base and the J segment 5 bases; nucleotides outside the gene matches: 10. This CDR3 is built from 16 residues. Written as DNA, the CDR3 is TGTGCCAGCAGTTTATTTATCCTCGGGACAGCTTATGGCTACACCTTC. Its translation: CASSLFILGTAYGYTF.

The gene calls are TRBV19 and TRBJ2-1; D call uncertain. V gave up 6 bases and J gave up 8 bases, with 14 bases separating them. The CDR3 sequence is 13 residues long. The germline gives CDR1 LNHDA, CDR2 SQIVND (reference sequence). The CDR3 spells CASSPDELDEQFF. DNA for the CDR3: TGTGCCAGTAGCCCTGATGAGCTGGATGAGCAGTTCTTC.

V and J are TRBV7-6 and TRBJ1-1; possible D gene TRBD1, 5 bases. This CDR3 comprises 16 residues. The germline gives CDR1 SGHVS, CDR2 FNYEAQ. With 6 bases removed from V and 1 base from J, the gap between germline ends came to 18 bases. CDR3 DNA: TGTGCCAGCAGTTTACGCGATTGGGGGGAGAACACTGAAGCTTTCTTT. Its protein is CASSLRDWGENTEAFF.

The CDR3: CASKLRGTYEQYF. The DNA for the CDR3 is TGTGCCAGCAAACTCCGCGGAACCTACGAGCAGTACTTC. The rearrangement joins TRBV2 to TRBJ2-7; D is undetermined. CDR3 length: 13 residues. The V end was cut by 7 bases, the J end by 2 bases, with 12 bases between. Germline loops: CDR1 SNHLY, CDR2 FYNNEI.

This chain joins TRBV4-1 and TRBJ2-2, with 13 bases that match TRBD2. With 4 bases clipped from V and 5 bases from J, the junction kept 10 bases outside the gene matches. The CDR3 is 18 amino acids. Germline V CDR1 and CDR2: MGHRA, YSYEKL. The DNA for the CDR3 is TGCGCCAGCAGCCCGGAACTAGCGGGGGGGCCATTTACCGGGGAGCTGTTTTTT. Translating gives CASSPELAGGPFTGELFF.

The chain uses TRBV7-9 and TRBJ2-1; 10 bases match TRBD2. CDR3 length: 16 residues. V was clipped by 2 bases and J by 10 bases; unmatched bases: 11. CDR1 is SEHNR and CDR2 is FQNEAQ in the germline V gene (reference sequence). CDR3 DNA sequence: TGTGCCAGCAGCTTATTTCCTAGCGGGAGTTTTAGCGAGCAGTTCTTC. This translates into CASSLFPSGSFSEQFF. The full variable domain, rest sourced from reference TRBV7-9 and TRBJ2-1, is DTGVSQNPRHKITKRGQNVTFRCDPISEHNRLYWYRQTLGQGPEFLTYFQNEAQLEKSRLLSDRFSAERPKGSFSTLEIQRTEQGDSAMYLCASSLFPSGSFSEQFFGPGTRLTVL.

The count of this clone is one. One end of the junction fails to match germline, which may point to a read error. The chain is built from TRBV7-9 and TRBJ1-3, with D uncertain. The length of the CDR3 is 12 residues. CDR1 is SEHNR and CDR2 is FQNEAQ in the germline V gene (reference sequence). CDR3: CSSSLIEGTIYF. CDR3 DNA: TGTTCCAGCAGCTTAATCGAGGGCACCATATATTTT. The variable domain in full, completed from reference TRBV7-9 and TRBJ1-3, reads DTGVSQNPRHKITKRGQNVTFRCDPISEHNRLYWYRQTLGQGPEFLTYFQNEAQLEKSRLLSDRFSAERPKGSFSTLEIQRTEQGDSAMYLCSSSLIEGTIYFGEGSWLTVV.

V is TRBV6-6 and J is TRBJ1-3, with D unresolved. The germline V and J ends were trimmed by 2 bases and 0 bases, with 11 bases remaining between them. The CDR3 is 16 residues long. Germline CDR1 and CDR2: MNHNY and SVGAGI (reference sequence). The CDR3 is CASSYPGWRSGNTIYF. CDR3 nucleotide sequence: TGTGCCAGCAGTTACCCCGGGTGGCGCTCTGGAAACACCATATATTTT.

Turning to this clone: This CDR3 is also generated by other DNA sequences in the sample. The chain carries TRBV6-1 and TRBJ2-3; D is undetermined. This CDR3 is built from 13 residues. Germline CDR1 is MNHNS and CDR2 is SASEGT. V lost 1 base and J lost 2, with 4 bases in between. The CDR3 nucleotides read TGTGCCAGCAGTGAAGTATACACAGATACGCAGTATTTT. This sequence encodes CASSEVYTDTQYF.